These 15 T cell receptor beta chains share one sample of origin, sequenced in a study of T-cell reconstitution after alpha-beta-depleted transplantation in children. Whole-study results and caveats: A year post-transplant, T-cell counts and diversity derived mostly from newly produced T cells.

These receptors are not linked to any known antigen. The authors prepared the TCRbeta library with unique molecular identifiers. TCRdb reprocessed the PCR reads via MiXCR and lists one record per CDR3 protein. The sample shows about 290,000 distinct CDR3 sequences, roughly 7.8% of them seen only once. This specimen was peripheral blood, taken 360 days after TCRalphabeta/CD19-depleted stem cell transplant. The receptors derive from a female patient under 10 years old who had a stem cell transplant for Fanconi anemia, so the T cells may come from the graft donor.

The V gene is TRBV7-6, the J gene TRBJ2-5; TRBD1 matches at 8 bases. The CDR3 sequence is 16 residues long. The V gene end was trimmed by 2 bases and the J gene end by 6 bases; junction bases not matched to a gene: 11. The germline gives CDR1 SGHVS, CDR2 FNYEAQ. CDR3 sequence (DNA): TGTGCCAGCAGCTTATATGGGGCAGGGGGCGCGAAGACCCAGTACTTC. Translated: CASSLYGAGGAKTQYF.

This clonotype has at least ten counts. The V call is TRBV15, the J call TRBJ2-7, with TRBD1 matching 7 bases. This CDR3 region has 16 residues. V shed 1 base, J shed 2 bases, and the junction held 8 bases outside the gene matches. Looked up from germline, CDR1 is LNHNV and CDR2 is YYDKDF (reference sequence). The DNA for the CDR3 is TGTGCCACCAGCAGAGCGCTTACAGGGACAGCCTACGAGCAGTACTTC. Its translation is CATSRALTGTAYEQYF.

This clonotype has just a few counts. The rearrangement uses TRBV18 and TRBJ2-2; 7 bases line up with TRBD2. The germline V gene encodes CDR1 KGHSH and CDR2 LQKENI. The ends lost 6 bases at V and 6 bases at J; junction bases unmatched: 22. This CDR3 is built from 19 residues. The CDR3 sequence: CASSLLSSGKAGTSGELFF. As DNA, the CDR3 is TGTGCCAGCTCCCTGCTCTCGTCGGGCAAAGCGGGGACCTCCGGGGAGCTGTTTTTT.

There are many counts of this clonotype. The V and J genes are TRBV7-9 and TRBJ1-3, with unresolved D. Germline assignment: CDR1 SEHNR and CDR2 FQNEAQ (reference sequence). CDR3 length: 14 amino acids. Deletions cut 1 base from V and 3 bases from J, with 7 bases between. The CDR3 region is CASSLGGDGNTIYF. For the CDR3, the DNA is TGTGCCAGCAGCTTAGGGGGAGATGGAAACACCATATATTTT. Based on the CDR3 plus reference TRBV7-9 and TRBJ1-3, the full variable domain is DTGVSQNPRHKITKRGQNVTFRCDPISEHNRLYWYRQTLGQGPEFLTYFQNEAQLEKSRLLSDRFSAERPKGSFSTLEIQRTEQGDSAMYLCASSLGGDGNTIYFGEGSWLTVV.

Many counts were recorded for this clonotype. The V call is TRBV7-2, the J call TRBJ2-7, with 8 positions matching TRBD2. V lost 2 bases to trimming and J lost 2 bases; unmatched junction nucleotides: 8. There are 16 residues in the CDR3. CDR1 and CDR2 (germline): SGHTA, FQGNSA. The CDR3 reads CASSLNGGALPYEQYF. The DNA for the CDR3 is TGTGCCAGCAGCTTAAACGGGGGGGCCCTTCCCTACGAGCAGTACTTC.

CDR3 region: CAISAGSNSNQPQHF. The CDR3 DNA reads as TGTGCCATCAGTGCGGGGTCCAATAGCAATCAGCCCCAGCATTTT. V and J are TRBV10-3 and TRBJ1-5; D not resolved. Germline values: CDR1 ENHRY, CDR2 SYGVKD. The ends were cut back, 4 bases at V and 0 bases at J, with 10 bases in the middle. This CDR3 has 15 residues.

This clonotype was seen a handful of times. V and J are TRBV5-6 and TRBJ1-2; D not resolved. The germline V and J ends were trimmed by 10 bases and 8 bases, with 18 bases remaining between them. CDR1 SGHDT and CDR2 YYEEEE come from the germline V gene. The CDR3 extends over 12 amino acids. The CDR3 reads CAGRGPSEGYTF. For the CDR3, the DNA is TGTGCCGGCCGCGGACCCAGCGAGGGCTACACCTTC.

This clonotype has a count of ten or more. The CDR3 DNA reads as TGTGCCAGCAGTCCTACAGGGAAGGAGGGACTGTTTTTT. This translates into CASSPTGKEGLFF. J is TRBJ1-4 and V is TRBV6-1; D possibly corresponds to TRBD1 (6 bases). The CDR3 spans 13 residues. CDR1 and CDR2 (germline): MNHNS, SASEGT. Trimming removed 5 bases at V and 13 bases at J, with 17 bases between.

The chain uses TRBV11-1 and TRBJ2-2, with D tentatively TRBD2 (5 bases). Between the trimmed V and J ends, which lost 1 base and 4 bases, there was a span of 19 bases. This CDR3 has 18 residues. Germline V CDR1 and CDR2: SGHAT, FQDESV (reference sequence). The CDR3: CASSLESRGLGVTGELFF. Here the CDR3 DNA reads TGTGCCAGCAGCTTAGAATCTCGAGGGCTAGGCGTCACCGGGGAGCTGTTTTTT.

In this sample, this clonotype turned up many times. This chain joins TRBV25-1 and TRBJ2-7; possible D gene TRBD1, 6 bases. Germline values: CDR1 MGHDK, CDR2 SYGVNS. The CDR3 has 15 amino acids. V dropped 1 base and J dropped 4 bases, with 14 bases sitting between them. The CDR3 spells CASSESPRGEYEQYF. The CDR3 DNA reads TGTGCCAGCAGTGAATCCCCCAGGGGAGAGTACGAGCAGTACTTC.

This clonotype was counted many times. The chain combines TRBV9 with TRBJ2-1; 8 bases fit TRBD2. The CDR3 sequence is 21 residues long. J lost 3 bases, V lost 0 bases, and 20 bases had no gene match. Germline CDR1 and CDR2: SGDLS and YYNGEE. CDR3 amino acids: CASSVAKDLAFGTRGYNEQFF. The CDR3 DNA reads TGTGCCAGCAGCGTAGCTAAGGATTTGGCATTCGGGACTAGAGGCTACAATGAGCAGTTCTTC.

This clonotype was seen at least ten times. The CDR3 coding sequence is TGCAGTGCTAGAATTGTAAAGAATCAGCCCCAGCATTTT. Encoded protein: CSARIVKNQPQHF. V usage is TRBV20-1 and J usage is TRBJ1-5; D gene unclear. The CDR3 contains 13 residues. Trimming stripped 2 bases from V and 4 bases from J, with 9 bases between. CDR1 and CDR2 from the germline V gene are DFQATT and SNEGSKA (reference sequence).

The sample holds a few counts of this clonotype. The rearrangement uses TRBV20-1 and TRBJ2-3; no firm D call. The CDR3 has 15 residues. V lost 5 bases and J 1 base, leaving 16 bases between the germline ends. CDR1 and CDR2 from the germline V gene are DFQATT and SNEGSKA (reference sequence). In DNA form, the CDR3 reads TGCAGTGCTTGTCCAGTAGGCTTCGGCACAGATACGCAGTATTTT. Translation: CSACPVGFGTDTQYF.

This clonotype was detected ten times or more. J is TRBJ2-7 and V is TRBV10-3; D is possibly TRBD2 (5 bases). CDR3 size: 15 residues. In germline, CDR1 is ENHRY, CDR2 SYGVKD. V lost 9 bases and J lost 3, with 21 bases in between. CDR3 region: CAISSLAATSYEQYF. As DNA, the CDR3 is TGTGCCATAAGTTCACTTGCCGCCACTAGCTACGAGCAGTACTTC.

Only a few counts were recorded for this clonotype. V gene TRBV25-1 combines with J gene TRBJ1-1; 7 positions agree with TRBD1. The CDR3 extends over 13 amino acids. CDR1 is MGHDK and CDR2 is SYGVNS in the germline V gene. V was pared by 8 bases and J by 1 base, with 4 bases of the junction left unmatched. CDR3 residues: CASSGGGNTEAFF. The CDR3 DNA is TGTGCCAGCTCAGGGGGGGGGAACACTGAAGCTTTCTTT.